Below, 12 T cell receptor beta chains from the same sample are listed, as sequenced in a study of post-analysis software for immune sequencing data. Tagging with unique molecular identifiers was a feature of the TCR beta cDNA libraries. TCRdb independently ran MiXCR on the PCR reads; one entry per CDR3 protein. There are about 810,000 distinct CDR3 sequences in the sample; approximately 53% occur only once, and 4.6% lies in the top ten. These receptors' targets are unknown. Study-level results: TRBV5-6, TRBV5-1 and TRBV20-1 were among four to six TRBV segments more frequent in patients than controls.

The source material was blood. These TCRs come from a girl aged 10-17 years with multiple sclerosis.

The CDR3 coding sequence is TGTGCCAGCAGTTACGGGGGACTAGCGGACAACAATGAGCAGTTCTTC. This sequence encodes CASSYGGLADNNEQFF. The V gene is TRBV6-5, the J gene TRBJ2-1; 11 bases are a match to TRBD2. CDR1 and CDR2 (germline): MNHEY, SVGAGI. V shed 2 bases, J shed 5 bases, and the junction held 5 bases outside the gene matches. The CDR3 has 16 amino acids.

The V call is TRBV6-6, the J call TRBJ1-5, with 8 positions matching TRBD1. The germline gives CDR1 MNHNY, CDR2 SVGAGI (reference sequence). CDR3 length: 14 amino acids. V was clipped by 3 bases and J by 7 bases; unmatched bases: 5. CDR3 in amino acids: CASSYQGAEQPQHF. In DNA form, the CDR3 reads TGTGCCAGCAGTTATCAGGGGGCCGAGCAGCCCCAGCATTTT.

This clonotype was counted a few times. The rearrangement uses TRBV20-1 and TRBJ2-7, with D possibly TRBD2 on 6 matching bases. CDR1 is DFQATT, CDR2 SNEGSKA, per germline (reference sequence). CDR3 length equals 15 residues. V was clipped by 2 bases and J by 1 base, with 15 bases between them. The CDR3 DNA follows: TGCAGTGCTAGAAATTGGGAGGAGCTGTCCTACGAGCAGTACTTC. Residues: CSARNWEELSYEQYF.

In regard to this clonotype: A junction boundary mismatches the germline segment, possibly from a read error. The V call is TRBV2, the J call TRBJ2-7; D perhaps matches TRBD2 (5 bases). This CDR3 has 15 amino acids. Looked up from germline, CDR1 is SNHLY and CDR2 is FYNNEI. Written as DNA, the CDR3 is TGTGCCAGCAATGAACTTGGTAGCGCAACCTACGAGCAGTACTTC. This translates into CASNELGSATYEQYF. Supplemented by reference TRBV2 and TRBJ2-7, the full variable domain reads EPEVTQTPSHQVTQMGQEVILRCVPISNHLYFYWYRQILGQKVEFLVSFYNNEISEKSEIFDDQFSVERPDGSNFTLKIRSTKLEDSAMYFCASNELGSATYEQYFGPGTRLTVT.

The rearrangement uses TRBV28 and TRBJ2-3; the match to TRBD1 covers 7 bases. The germline gives CDR1 MDHEN, CDR2 SYDVKM. After removal of 7 bases from V and 4 bases from J, the junction contained 17 bases not matched to a gene. CDR3 size: 17 residues. DNA of the CDR3: TGTGCCAGCACCCGTAGGGGGCAGGTAACTTATTCAGATACGCAGTATTTT. It encodes CASTRRGQVTYSDTQYF.

This clonotype came up a few times. The J gene is TRBJ1-1, the V gene TRBV6-5, with D perhaps TRBD1 (6 bases). The CDR3 runs 17 residues. Trimming removed 2 bases at V and 0 bases at J, with 16 bases between. The germline CDR1 and CDR2 sequences are MNHEY and SVGAGI. The CDR3 DNA reads as TGTGCCAGCAGTTACGGTTTACAGGGCCGCATGAACACTGAAGCTTTCTTT. Translated: CASSYGLQGRMNTEAFF.

The rearrangement joins TRBV5-1 to TRBJ2-5, with 9 bases matching TRBD1. J was trimmed by 2 bases and V by 4 bases; bases with no gene match: 6. In germline, CDR1 is SGHRS, CDR2 YFSETQ. CDR3 length: 15 amino acids. CDR3 sequence reads: CASSNPGQGQETQYF. The CDR3, as DNA: TGCGCCAGCAGCAACCCGGGACAGGGACAAGAGACCCAGTACTTC.

V gene TRBV10-3 combines with J gene TRBJ2-7, with D perhaps TRBD1 (5 bases). V was trimmed by 6 bases and J by 0 bases, leaving 12 bases between them. The CDR3 covers 14 residues. The germline gives CDR1 ENHRY, CDR2 SYGVKD. The CDR3 sequence: CAIRETEISYEQYF. CDR3 in DNA: TGTGCCATCAGGGAGACAGAGATCTCCTACGAGCAGTACTTC.

The chain carries TRBV7-2 and TRBJ2-7; D call uncertain. The ends were cut back, 3 bases at V and 0 bases at J, with 15 bases in the middle. This CDR3 contains 16 residues. CDR1 and CDR2 from the germline V gene are SGHTA and FQGNSA. The CDR3 coding sequence is TGTGCCAGCAGCTTCGGCCCTCTAGGCAACTCCTACGAGCAGTACTTC. Residues: CASSFGPLGNSYEQYF. The full variable domain, its missing parts supplied by reference TRBV7-2 and TRBJ2-7, is GAGVSQSPSNKVTEKGKDVELRCDPISGHTALYWYRQSLGQGLEFLIYFQGNSAPDKSGLPSDRFSAERTGGSVSTLTIQRTQQEDSAVYLCASSFGPLGNSYEQYFGPGTRLTVT.

This clonotype was detected only a few times. The rearrangement uses TRBV20-1 and TRBJ2-7, with D perhaps TRBD2 (6 bases). Trimming stripped 1 base from V and 4 bases from J, with 20 bases between. Germline V gene lookup returns CDR1 DFQATT and CDR2 SNEGSKA (reference sequence). This CDR3 region has 16 residues. The CDR3 here is CSARAARDWRSYEQYF. CDR3 nucleotide sequence: TGCAGTGCTAGAGCCGCGCGGGACTGGCGCTCATACGAGCAGTACTTC.

This clonotype occurred once. The rearrangement uses TRBV5-1 and TRBJ2-1; 9 nucleotides line up with TRBD2. V lost 0 bases, J lost 9 bases, and 4 bases stayed unmatched. CDR3 size: 14 residues. From germline, CDR1 is SGHRS and CDR2 YFSETQ. The CDR3 bases are TGCGCCAGCAGCTTGGAATTAGCGGGGGTTGAGCAGTTCTTC. This gives the protein CASSLELAGVEQFF.

V usage is TRBV7-9 and J usage is TRBJ2-3; 12 bases match TRBD2. The CDR3 length is 19 residues. Per the germline V gene, CDR1 is SEHNR and CDR2 is FQNEAQ (reference sequence). V dropped 3 bases and J dropped 2; count of bases not matched to a gene: 12. CDR3 protein: CASSFRTSGDLSFTDTQYF. CDR3 in DNA: TGTGCCAGCAGCTTCCGGACTAGCGGGGACTTATCCTTCACAGATACGCAGTATTTT. Combining the CDR3 with reference TRBV7-9 and TRBJ2-3 gives the whole variable domain DTGVSQNPRHKITKRGQNVTFRCDPISEHNRLYWYRQTLGQGPEFLTYFQNEAQLEKSRLLSDRFSAERPKGSFSTLEIQRTEQGDSAMYLCASSFRTSGDLSFTDTQYFGPGTRLTVL.